This T cell receptor (beta chain) was sequenced in a study of cytotoxic CD8 clonotypes in ibrutinib-treated CLL (dated by TCRdb to about 2021). About the investigation overall: The cohort had about a dozen relapsed/refractory and around 15 treatment-naive patients; roughly 18 were IGHV unmutated. Response samples were obtained after a median of around 11 months of treatment, with a range of roughly 6 to 36 months. Cryopreserved peripheral blood mononuclear cells were collected at three points: before therapy, at response, and at either sustained remission or disease progression. Partial responses were observed in around 25 patients and complete responses in 2; after a median follow-up of 68 months, remission was maintained in some 14 patients and progression was observed in approximately 12. Longitudinal samples were available for about 30% of the roughly 90 trial participants. On average, each sample yielded around 250,000 productive templates and under 95,000 productive rearrangements. The paper as a whole reports these results and caveats: Clonality increased at ibrutinib response, stayed stable in sustained remission, and fell back toward baseline at progression. Lymph node repertoires were not examined, and the timing of sampling was not matched between patients in sustained remission and those whose disease progressed. Public clonotypes were rare and either shrank or stayed stable during treatment, and the rise in clonality at ibrutinib response reflected expansion of private clonotypes. Baseline clonality exceeded that of age-matched healthy donors and correlated strongly with circulating CD8+ T-cell counts.

The goal of deep resolution MiSeq sequencing was a depth between 1 in 1 million and 1 in 200,000 T cells, and coverage averaged 10x per clonotype. TCR beta libraries were generated with the immunoSEQ hsTCRB Kit. Per the authors' processing: Data were analyzed with ImmunoSEQ Data Assistant and ImmunoSEQ Analyzer, with V, D and J genes assigned per IMGT definitions. Clonality was computed as one minus normalized Shannon entropy of productive rearrangement frequencies, ranging from 0 to 1. Only overrepresented clonotypes making up at least 0.05% of each patient's repertoire were included in the public clonotype analysis. About a dozen age-matched healthy donor repertoires from immuneACCESS were used as controls for clonality. The table was pulled from immuneACCESS by TCRdb, which kept in-frame rearrangements only. Such tables lose some clones; where checked, under half of the loss comes from unresolved V genes, and the rest has no known cause. V and J calls and clone size follow that table, whereas D and trimming were derived from the DNA. The sample records around 300,000 clones, around four fifths of which are singletons. The ten largest clones add up to over 5% of the sample.

From the cysteine up to the phenylalanine, the CDR3 has a length of 13 residues. Only the CDR3 portion is preserved as DNA: 39 bases, with reading frame beginning at the first base. V is trimmed back by 6 bases and J by 9 bases, and the junction contains 7 bases that no gene match accounts for. The germline V gene yields MNHEY for CDR1 and SVGAGI for CDR2. Around 2 micrograms of genomic DNA were extracted from cryopreserved PBMCs for TCR beta library preparation. Longitudinal blood samples from CLL patients on ibrutinib monotherapy were analyzed using high-throughput TCR beta sequencing. The patients took part in an open-label, single-center phase 2 trial of ibrutinib monotherapy. Regarding this clone: The specificity of this receptor is unknown. Per-base quality was not reported, and no clone a single base away is much larger than it.

The material sequenced was PBMCs, taken before ibrutinib treatment. The sequence is built from TRBV6-5 and TRBJ2-4, and 8 junctional nucleotides match TRBD1. This receptor was taken from a human donor with chronic lymphocytic leukemia. The DNA sequence reads TGTGCCAGCAGGAATAACAGGGGGAGCATTCAGTACTTC. Its translation is CASRNNRGSIQYF.